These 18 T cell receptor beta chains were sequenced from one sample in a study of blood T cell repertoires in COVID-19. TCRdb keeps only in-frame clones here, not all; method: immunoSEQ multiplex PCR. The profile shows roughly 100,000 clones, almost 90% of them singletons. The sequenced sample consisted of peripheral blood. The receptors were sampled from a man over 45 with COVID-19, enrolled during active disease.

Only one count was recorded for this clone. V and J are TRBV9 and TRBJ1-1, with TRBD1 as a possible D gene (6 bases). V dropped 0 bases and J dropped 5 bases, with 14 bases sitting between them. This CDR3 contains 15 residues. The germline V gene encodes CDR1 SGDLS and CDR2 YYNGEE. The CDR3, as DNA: TGTGCCAGCAGCGTAGATGAAGGGGGTTGGACTGAAGCTTTCTTT. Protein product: CASSVDEGGWTEAFF.

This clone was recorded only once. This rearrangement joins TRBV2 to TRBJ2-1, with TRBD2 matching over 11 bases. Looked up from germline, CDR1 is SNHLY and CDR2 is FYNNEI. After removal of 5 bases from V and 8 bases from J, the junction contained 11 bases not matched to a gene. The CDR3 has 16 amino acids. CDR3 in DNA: TGTGCCAGCAGTCTCTCGGGACTAGCGGATTTAGATGAGCAGTTCTTC. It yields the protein CASSLSGLADLDEQFF.

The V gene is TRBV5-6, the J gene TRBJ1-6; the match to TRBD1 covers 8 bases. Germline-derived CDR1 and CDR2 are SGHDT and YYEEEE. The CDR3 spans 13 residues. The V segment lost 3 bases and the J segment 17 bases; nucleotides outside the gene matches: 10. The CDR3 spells CASSYYAGGRVHF. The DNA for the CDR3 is TGTGCCAGCAGCTATTACGCAGGGGGCCGGGTCCACTTT.

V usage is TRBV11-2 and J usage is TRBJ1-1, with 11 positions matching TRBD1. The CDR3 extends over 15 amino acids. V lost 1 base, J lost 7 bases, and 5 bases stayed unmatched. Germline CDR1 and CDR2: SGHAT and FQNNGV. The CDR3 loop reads CASSLGPGQGVEAFF. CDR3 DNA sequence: TGTGCCAGCAGCTTAGGGCCGGGACAGGGGGTTGAAGCTTTCTTT.

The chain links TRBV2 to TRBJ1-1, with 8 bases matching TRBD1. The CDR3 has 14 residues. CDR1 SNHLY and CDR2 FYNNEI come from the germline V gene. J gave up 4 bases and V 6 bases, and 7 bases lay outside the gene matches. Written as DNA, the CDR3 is TGTGCCAGCAGCGCGACAGGGGAAAGCACTGAAGCTTTCTTT. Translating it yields CASSATGESTEAFF.

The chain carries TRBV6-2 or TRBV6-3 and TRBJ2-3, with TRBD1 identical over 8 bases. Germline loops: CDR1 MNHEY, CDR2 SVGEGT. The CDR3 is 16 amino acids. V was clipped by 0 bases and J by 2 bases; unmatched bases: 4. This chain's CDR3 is CASSYSRTGITDTQYF. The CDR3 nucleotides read TGTGCCAGCAGTTACTCCAGGACAGGGATCACAGATACGCAGTATTTT.

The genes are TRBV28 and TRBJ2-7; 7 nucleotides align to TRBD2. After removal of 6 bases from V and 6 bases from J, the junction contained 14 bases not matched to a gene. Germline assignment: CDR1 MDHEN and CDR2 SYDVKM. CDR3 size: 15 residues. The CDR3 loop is CASSGASGGEGEQYF. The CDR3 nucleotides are TGTGCCAGCAGCGGGGCAAGTGGAGGGGAGGGCGAGCAGTACTTC.

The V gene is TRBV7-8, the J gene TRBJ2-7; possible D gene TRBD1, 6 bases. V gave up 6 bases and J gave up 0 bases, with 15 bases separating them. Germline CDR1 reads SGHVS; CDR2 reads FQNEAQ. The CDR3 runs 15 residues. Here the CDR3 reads CASSRRGLSSYEQYF. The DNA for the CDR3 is TGTGCCAGCAGTCGCAGGGGCCTGAGCTCCTACGAGCAGTACTTC.

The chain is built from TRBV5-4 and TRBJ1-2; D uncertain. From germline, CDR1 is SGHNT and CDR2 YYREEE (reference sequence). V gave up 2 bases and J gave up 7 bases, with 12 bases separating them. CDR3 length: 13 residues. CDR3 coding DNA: TGTGCCAGCAGCTTTCCCGACACCAGTGGCTACACCTTC. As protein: CASSFPDTSGYTF. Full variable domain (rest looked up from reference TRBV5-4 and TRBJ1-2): ETGVTQSPTHLIKTRGQQVTLRCSSQSGHNTVSWYQQALGQGPQFIFQYYREEENGRGNFPPRFSGLQFPNYSSELNVNALELDDSALYLCASSFPDTSGYTFGSGTRLTVV.

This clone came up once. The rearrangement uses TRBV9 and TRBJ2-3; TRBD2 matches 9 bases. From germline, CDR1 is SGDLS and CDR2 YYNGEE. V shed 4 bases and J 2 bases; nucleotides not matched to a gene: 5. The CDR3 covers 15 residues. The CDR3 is CASSWGLAATDTQYF. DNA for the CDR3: TGTGCCAGCAGCTGGGGACTAGCCGCCACAGATACGCAGTATTTT.

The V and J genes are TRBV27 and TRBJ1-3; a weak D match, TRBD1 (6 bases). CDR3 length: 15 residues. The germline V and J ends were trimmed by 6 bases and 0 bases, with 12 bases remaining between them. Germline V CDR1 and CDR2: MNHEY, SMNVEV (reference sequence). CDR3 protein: CASSQGRASGNTIYF. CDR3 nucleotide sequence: TGTGCCAGCAGCCAGGGGAGGGCCTCTGGAAACACCATATATTTT.

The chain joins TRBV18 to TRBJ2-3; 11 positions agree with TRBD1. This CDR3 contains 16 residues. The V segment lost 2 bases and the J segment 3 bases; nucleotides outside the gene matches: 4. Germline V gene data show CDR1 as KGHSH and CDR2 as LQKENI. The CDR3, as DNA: TGTGCCAGCTCACCAGGACAGGGGGCGCTTACAGATACGCAGTATTTT. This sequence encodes CASSPGQGALTDTQYF.

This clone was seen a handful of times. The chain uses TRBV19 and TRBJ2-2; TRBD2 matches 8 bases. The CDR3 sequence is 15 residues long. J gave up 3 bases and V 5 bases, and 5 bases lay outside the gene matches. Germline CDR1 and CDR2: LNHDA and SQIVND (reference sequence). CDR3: CASSHSGADTGELFF. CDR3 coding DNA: TGTGCCAGTAGTCATAGCGGGGCGGACACCGGGGAGCTGTTTTTT.

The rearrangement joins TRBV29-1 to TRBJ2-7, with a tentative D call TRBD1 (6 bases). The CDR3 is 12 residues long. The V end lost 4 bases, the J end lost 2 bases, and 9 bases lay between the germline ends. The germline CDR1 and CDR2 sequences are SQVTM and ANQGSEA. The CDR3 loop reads CSVGTATYEQYF. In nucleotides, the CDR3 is TGCAGCGTTGGGACAGCTACCTACGAGCAGTACTTC.

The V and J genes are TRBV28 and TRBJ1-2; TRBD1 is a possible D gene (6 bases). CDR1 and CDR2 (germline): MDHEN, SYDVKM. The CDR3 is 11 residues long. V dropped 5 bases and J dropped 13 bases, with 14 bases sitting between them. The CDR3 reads CASSNRVYFTF. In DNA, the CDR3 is TGTGCCAGCAGTAACAGGGTTTATTTCACCTTC.

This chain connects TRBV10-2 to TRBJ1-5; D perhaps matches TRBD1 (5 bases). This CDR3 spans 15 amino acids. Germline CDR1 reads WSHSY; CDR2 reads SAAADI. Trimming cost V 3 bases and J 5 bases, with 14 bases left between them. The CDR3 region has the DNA TGCGCCAGCAGTGATAGGCAGGGTCTCCATCAGCCCCAGCATTTT. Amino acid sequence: CASSDRQGLHQPQHF.

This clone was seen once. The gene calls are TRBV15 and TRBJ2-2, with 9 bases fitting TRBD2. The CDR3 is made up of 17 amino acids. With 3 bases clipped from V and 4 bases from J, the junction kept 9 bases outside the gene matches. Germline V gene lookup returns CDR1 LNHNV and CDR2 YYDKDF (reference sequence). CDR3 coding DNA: TGTGCCACCAGCAGTCCACCGCGGGGGGGCCTCACCGGGGAGCTGTTTTTT. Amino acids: CATSSPPRGGLTGELFF.

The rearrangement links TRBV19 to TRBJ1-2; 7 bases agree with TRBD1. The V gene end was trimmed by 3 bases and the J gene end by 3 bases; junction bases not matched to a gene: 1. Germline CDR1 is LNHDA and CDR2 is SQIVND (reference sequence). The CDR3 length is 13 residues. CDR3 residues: CASSMGTDYGYTF. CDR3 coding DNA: TGTGCCAGTAGTATGGGGACAGACTATGGCTACACCTTC.